This is a list of T cell receptor beta chains from one sample in a study of human T cells and chemical hapten exposure. Using its own MiXCR run on the RACE reads, TCRdb lists one record per CDR3 protein. The sample yields about 190,000 distinct CDR3 sequences, about 25% seen once. Source: whole blood, taken in connection with sensitization to the hapten diphenylcyclopropenone (DPC). Source of these receptors: a woman aged 40 to 55 with alopecia areata. Some clones in this sample may be carry-over from other donors' samples. CDR3s include the opening cysteine and the closing phenylalanine or tryptophan. The order of the fields is D gene, clone size, J gene, V gene, CDR3 protein, CDR3 DNA. A D gene is named only where the DNA matches it firmly. Clone sizes are given selectively: once, few, many, or a class where the clone is expanded.

D: NA
size: NA
J: TRBJ2-7
V: TRBV7-9
CDR3: CASSPRGGLEYEQYF
DNA: TGTGCCAGCAGCCCCCGCGGGGGCTTAGAGTACGAGCAGTACTTC

D: NA
size: few
J: TRBJ2-7
V: TRBV9
CDR3: CASSVDNSFYEQYF
DNA: TGTGCCAGCAGCGTAGATAACTCCTTCTACGAGCAGTACTTC

D: NA
size: NA
J: TRBJ2-4
V: TRBV5-1
CDR3: CASSLGADQSIQYF
DNA: TGCGCCAGCAGCTTGGGGGCCGACCAAAGCATTCAGTACTTC

D: NA
size: NA
J: TRBJ1-2
V: TRBV28
CDR3: CATTPSPGRHGYTF
DNA: TGTGCCACCACCCCTTCTCCTGGTCGGCATGGCTACACCTTC

D: TRBD1
size: few
J: TRBJ2-2
V: TRBV6-5
CDR3: CASSSPGQGWELFF
DNA: TGTGCCAGCAGTTCCCCGGGACAGGGTTGGGAGCTGTTTTTT

D: NA
size: few
J: TRBJ1-2
V: TRBV2
CDR3: CASSEGGPGAYGYTF
DNA: TGTGCCAGCAGTGAAGGGGGACCCGGGGCCTATGGCTACACCTTC

D: TRBD1
size: many
J: TRBJ1-4
V: TRBV20-1
CDR3: CSAGAGGSSNEKLFF
DNA: TGCAGTGCCGGGGCAGGGGGCTCGTCTAATGAAAAACTGTTTTTT

D: TRBD2
size: NA
J: TRBJ2-2
V: TRBV12-3/TRBV12-4
CDR3: CASSSGGRVTGELFF
DNA: TGTGCCAGCAGTTCGGGGGGAAGAGTCACCGGGGAGCTGTTTTTT

D: NA
size: NA
J: TRBJ2-2
V: TRBV5-5
CDR3: CASSRDPGLGTGELFF
DNA: TGTGCCAGCAGCCGGGATCCGGGCCTGGGGACCGGGGAGCTGTTTTTT

D: TRBD2
size: NA
J: TRBJ2-1
V: TRBV20-1
CDR3: CSAPSPGTSGKEQFF
DNA: TGCAGTGCCCCTAGCCCTGGGACTAGCGGGAAAGAGCAGTTCTTC

D: TRBD2
size: few
J: TRBJ2-1
V: TRBV6-2/TRBV6-3
CDR3: CASSISGSIYNEQFF
DNA: TGTGCCAGCAGTATTAGCGGGAGTATCTACAATGAGCAGTTCTTC

D: NA
size: NA
J: TRBJ1-6
V: TRBV27
CDR3: CASRAASGWGSPLHF
DNA: TGTGCCAGCCGTGCTGCGAGTGGATGGGGATCACCCCTCCACTTT

D: TRBD1
size: NA
J: TRBJ2-5
V: TRBV29-1
CDR3: CSTWDSQETQYF
DNA: TGCAGCACATGGGACAGCCAAGAGACCCAGTACTTC

D: NA
size: many
J: TRBJ2-1
V: TRBV6-5
CDR3: CASSSGWSEQFF
DNA: TGTGCCAGCAGCTCAGGGTGGAGTGAGCAGTTCTTC

D: TRBD1
size: few
J: TRBJ1-1
V: TRBV5-1
CDR3: CASSADRETEAFF
DNA: TGCGCCAGCAGCGCGGACAGGGAAACTGAAGCTTTCTTT

D: TRBD2
size: NA
J: TRBJ2-1
V: TRBV5-6
CDR3: CASSFLTSGGERTYNEQFF
DNA: TGTGCCAGCAGCTTCTTGACTAGCGGGGGCGAACGTACCTACAATGAGCAGTTCTTC

D: NA
size: few
J: TRBJ2-1
V: TRBV7-9
CDR3: CASNEQFF
DNA: TGTGCCAGTAATGAGCAGTTCTTC

D: NA
size: NA
J: TRBJ1-5
V: TRBV4-1
CDR3: CASSQESGRNQPQHF
DNA: TGCGCCAGCAGCCAAGAGTCGGGCAGAAATCAGCCCCAGCATTTT

D: NA
size: NA
J: TRBJ1-1
V: TRBV2
CDR3: CASSTTGGNTEAFF
DNA: TGTGCCAGCAGTACGACGGGGGGGAACACTGAAGCTTTCTTT

D: TRBD2
size: NA
J: TRBJ2-1
V: TRBV5-5
CDR3: CASSLHISGYYNEQFF
DNA: TGTGCCAGCAGCTTGCATATTAGCGGGTATTACAATGAGCAGTTCTTC